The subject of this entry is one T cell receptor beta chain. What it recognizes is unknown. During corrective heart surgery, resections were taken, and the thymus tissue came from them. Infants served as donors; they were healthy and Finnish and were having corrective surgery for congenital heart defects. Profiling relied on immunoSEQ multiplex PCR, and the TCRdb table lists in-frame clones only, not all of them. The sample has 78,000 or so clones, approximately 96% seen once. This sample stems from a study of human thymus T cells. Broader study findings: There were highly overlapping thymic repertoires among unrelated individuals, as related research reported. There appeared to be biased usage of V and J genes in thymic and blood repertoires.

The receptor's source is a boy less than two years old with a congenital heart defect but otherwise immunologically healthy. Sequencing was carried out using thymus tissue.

The DNA of the CDR3 is TGTGCCAGCAGTCTAGGACTAGCGGGAGCTGAATCCTACGAGCAGTACTTC. Translating gives CASSLGLAGAESYEQYF. V and J are TRBV28 and TRBJ2-7; 13 nucleotides agree with TRBD2. V trimming: 5 bases; J trimming: 1 base; junction bases outside the gene matches: 8. From germline, CDR1 is MDHEN and CDR2 SYDVKM. The CDR3 length is 17 residues.